This T cell receptor beta chain was retrieved from a study of cytomegalovirus exposure and HLA in healthy donors. General observations from the study: The study put some 150 TCR beta chains on its list as cytomegalovirus-associated. Further analysis, carried out later, found HLA-associated TCR beta chains more clonally expanded than equally common other chains. Association with HLA alleles at 0.05 false discovery rate was found for roughly 17,000 TCR beta sequences in a later analysis. Reports indicate that TCR beta sequences accurately predicted the HLA-A and HLA-B alleles of most subjects.

The V and J ends lost 2 bases and 3 bases, in that order; junction bases with no gene match: 2. The CDR3 covers 17 residues. Germline V lookup: CDR1 MNHEY, CDR2 SMNVEV (reference sequence). About this clone: Its antigen remains unidentified.

PCR was performed using 60 Vbeta and 13 Jbeta primers. Clones were sequenced by immunoSEQ multiplex PCR, and TCRdb holds only the in-frame ones, with some missing. The sample shows under 150,000 clones, around 85% of them seen only once. The sample consisted of PBMCs. The rearrangement uses TRBV27 and TRBJ2-1, with TRBD2 identical over 15 bases. The sequence was collected from a young woman in good health and CMV-seropositive. The CDR3 DNA is TGTGCCAGCAGTTTAGGACTAGCGGGGGGGCGCTACAATGAGCAGTTCTTC. Translated: CASSLGLAGGRYNEQFF.